This TCR beta chain was identified during a study of identical twins. Points from the study as a whole: Weaker excess twin sharing was observed in beta out-of-frame sequences.

Looked up from germline, CDR1 is DFQATT and CDR2 is SNEGSKA (reference sequence). The CDR3 has 13 amino acids. This clonotype was found many times. What it binds is unknown. Via MiXCR, TCRdb re-called the 5' RACE reads, giving one row per CDR3 protein. The sample has about 570,000 distinct CDR3 sequences, nearly 10% seen once. The same data also went into a second study, on yellow fever vaccine responses in identical twins.

This receptor was obtained from a woman younger than 30 in good health. The chain couples TRBV20-1 to TRBJ2-1; a possible D gene is TRBD1 (5 bases). The sample was PBMCs. The CDR3 nucleotides are TGCAGGGCCGGTGGGGCGATTTACAATGAGCAGTTCTTC. Translating it yields CRAGGAIYNEQFF.